Detailed here is one T cell receptor (beta chain). These data belong to a study of sequential checkpoint blockade in melanoma. Across the whole study: Both treatment sequences were followed by maintenance nivolumab.

Profiling relied on immunoSEQ multiplex PCR, and the TCRdb table lists in-frame clones only, not all of them. The sample has about 20,000 clones; around 83% are singletons. V gave up 5 bases and J gave up 1 base; unmatched junction bases: 6. Looked up from germline, CDR1 is MNHEY and CDR2 is SMNVEV (reference sequence). The CDR3 consists of 15 residues. Treatment given: randomized to nivolumab then ipilimumab (arm A) or the reverse (arm B). This rearrangement joins TRBV27 to TRBJ2-3; 7 bases line up with TRBD2. Sequencing was performed on CD8+ T cells sorted from blood (inferred from file names), taken from a patient given nivolumab and ipilimumab in sequence. This TCR came from a human donor with melanoma. The CDR3 nucleotides read TGTGCCAGCAGTCCTTATCGGGGGGGCACAGATACGCAGTATTTT. It is translated as CASSPYRGGTDTQYF.